This TCR beta chain is drawn from a study of OX40 agonist ivuxolimab in advanced cancers. On the study more broadly: Recorded diagnoses for dose-escalation patients were hepatocellular carcinoma, melanoma, renal cell or head and neck cancer.

Only in-frame clones appear in the TCRdb table, and some are missing; sequencing was by immunoSEQ multiplex PCR. The sample lists approximately 50,000 clones, about 80% occurring once. In this sample, this clone turned up a few times. What it recognizes is unknown. Trimming left V 5 bases short and J 7 bases short, with 5 bases between. CDR3 size: 11 residues. Per the germline V gene, CDR1 is SGHTA and CDR2 is FQGTGA. The study's findings and limits: More expanded clones were found, on average, in CD8+ than in CD4+ T cells. There was clonal expansion of CD4+ and CD8+ blood T cells by week 6 at 0.1 to 3.0 mg/kg. Low clonal expansion, among the lowest seen, marked partial responders at 0.1-3.0 mg/kg.

Source: CD4+ or CD8+ T cells sorted from blood, taken in a trial of the OX40 agonist ivuxolimab. The origin of this receptor is an adult with an advanced solid tumor such as melanoma, head and neck, liver or kidney cancer. The chain combines TRBV7-3 with TRBJ2-2; D gene ambiguous. CDR3 in amino acids: CASSLSGELFF. The CDR3 DNA reads as TGTGCCAGCAGCCTTAGCGGGGAGCTGTTTTTT.